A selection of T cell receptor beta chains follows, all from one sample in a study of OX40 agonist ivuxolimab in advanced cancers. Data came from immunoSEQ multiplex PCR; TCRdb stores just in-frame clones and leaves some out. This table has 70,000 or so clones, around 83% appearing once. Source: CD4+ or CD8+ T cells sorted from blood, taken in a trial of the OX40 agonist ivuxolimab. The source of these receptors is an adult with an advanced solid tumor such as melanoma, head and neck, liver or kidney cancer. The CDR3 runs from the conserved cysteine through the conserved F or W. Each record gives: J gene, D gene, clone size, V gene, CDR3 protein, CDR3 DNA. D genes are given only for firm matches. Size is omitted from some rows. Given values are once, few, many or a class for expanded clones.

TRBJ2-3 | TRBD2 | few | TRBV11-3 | CASSLDGGTDTQYF | TGTGCCAGCAGTTTAGACGGGGGGACAGATACGCAGTATTTT
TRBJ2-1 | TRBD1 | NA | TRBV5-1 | CASSLEGQGRREQFF | TGCGCCAGCAGCTTGGAGGGACAGGGGAGGCGTGAGCAGTTCTTC
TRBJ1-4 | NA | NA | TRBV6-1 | CASSGRDIELFF | TGTGCCAGCAGTGGCCGGGACATTGAACTGTTTTTT
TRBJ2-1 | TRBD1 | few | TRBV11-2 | CASSLGQGVVNEQFF | TGTGCCAGCAGCTTAGGACAGGGGGTCGTCAATGAGCAGTTCTTC
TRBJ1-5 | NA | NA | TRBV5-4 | CASSLWGAGQPQHF | TGTGCCAGCAGCTTGTGGGGGGCTGGACAGCCCCAGCATTTT
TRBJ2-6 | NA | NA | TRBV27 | CASTDVSSGANVLTF | TGTGCCAGCACCGATGTGAGCTCTGGGGCCAACGTCCTGACTTTC
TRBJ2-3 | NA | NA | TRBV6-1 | CASIGTYSTDTQYF | TGTGCCAGCATCGGGACATATAGCACAGATACGCAGTATTTT
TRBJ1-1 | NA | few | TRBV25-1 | CASNTGTEAFF | TGTGCCAGCAATACGGGGACTGAAGCTTTCTTT
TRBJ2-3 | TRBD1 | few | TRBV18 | CASSPPNSRQGGFTGYF | TGTGCCAGCTCACCACCGAATTCCCGACAGGGGGGTTTTACAGGGTATTTT
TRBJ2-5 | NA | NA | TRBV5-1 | CASSLDGKETQYF | TGCGCCAGCAGCTTGGATGGGAAAGAGACCCAGTACTTC
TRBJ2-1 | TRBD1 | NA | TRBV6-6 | CASRTGNYNEQFF | TGTGCCAGCAGGACAGGGAACTACAATGAGCAGTTCTTC
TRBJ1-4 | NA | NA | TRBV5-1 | CASSPGGGLKATNEKLFF | TGCGCCAGCAGCCCCGGGGGGGGGCTTAAAGCAACTAATGAAAAACTGTTTTTT
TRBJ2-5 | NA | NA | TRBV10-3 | CAISESTPGRPFQETQYF | TGTGCCATCAGTGAGTCGACTCCGGGCCGACCCTTCCAAGAGACCCAGTACTTC
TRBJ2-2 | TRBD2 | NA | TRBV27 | CASTLSGFNTGELFF | TGTGCCAGCACCCTTAGCGGGTTTAACACCGGGGAGCTGTTTTTT
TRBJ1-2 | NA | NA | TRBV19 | CASSGWERGDYGYTF | TGTGCCAGTAGTGGGTGGGAGAGGGGCGACTATGGCTACACCTTC
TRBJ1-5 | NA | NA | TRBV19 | CASSIDNQPQHF | TGTGCCAGTAGTATAGACAATCAGCCCCAGCATTTT
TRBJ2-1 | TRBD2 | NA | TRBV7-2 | CASSPRGGRSYNEQFF | TGTGCCAGCAGCCCCCGGGGGGGCCGCTCCTACAATGAGCAGTTCTTC
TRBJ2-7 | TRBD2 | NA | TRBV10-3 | CAISGLGLAGPYEQYF | TGTGCCATCAGTGGGTTGGGGCTAGCGGGGCCCTACGAGCAGTACTTC
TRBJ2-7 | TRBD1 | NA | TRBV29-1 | CSVQGFGEQYF | TGCAGCGTACAGGGGTTCGGCGAGCAGTACTTC
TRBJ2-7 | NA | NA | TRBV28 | CASSAVLGEQYF | TGTGCCAGCAGTGCCGTCCTGGGCGAGCAGTACTTC
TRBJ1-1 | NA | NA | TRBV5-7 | CASSLIRVNTEAFF | TGTGCCAGCAGCTTGATCCGGGTGAACACTGAAGCTTTCTTT
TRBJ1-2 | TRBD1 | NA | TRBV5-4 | CASSLGQGGTAYGYTF | TGTGCCAGCAGCTTAGGACAGGGAGGGACAGCATATGGCTACACCTTC
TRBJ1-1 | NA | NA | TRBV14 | CASSAQENTEAFF | TGTGCCAGCAGTGCACAGGAGAACACTGAAGCTTTCTTT
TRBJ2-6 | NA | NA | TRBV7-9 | CASSLALGRGANVLTF | TGTGCCAGCAGCTTAGCGCTAGGGCGGGGGGCCAACGTCCTGACTTTC
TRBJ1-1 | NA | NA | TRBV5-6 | CASSLGGKDTEAFF | TGTGCCAGCAGCTTGGGGGGAAAGGACACTGAAGCTTTCTTT
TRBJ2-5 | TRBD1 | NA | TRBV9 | CASSENRGRGETQYF | TGTGCCAGCAGCGAAAACAGGGGGCGAGGGGAGACCCAGTACTTC
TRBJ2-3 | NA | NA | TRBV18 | CASSPSDTQYF | TGTGCCAGCTCACCCTCAGATACGCAGTATTTT